The 32 T cell receptor beta chains below come from one sample, sequenced in a study of CD8 T cells in Susac syndrome. Random hexamers were used to reverse transcribe about 0.45 to 1 ug of RNA. TCRdb re-called the immunoSEQ multiplex PCR reads through MiXCR, storing one row per CDR3 protein. The sample consists of around 190,000 distinct CDR3 sequences, around 94% of them appearing once. Specimen: CD4+ T cells from PBMCs. Receptors were obtained from a human donor with Susac syndrome.

The chain combines TRBV27 with TRBJ1-4; TRBD1 agrees at 8 bases. Germline CDR1 MNHEY, CDR2 SMNVEV (reference sequence). The CDR3 spans 15 residues. Unmatched junction bases numbered 5, after V lost 4 bases and J lost 4 bases. The CDR3 coding sequence is TGTGCCAGCAGTTCCCAGGGGGCGGGTAATGAAAAACTGTTTTTT. It specifies CASSSQGAGNEKLFF.

The rearrangement uses TRBV4-1 and TRBJ2-3; 8 bases match TRBD2. Losses at the gene ends were 4 bases for V and 2 bases for J; bases not matched to a gene: 8. Germline V gene data show CDR1 as MGHRA and CDR2 as YSYEKL. This CDR3 region has 16 residues. CDR3 protein: CASSPGGAGYTDTQYF. Here the CDR3 DNA reads TGCGCCAGCAGCCCCGGGGGGGCAGGATACACAGATACGCAGTATTTT.

J is TRBJ1-5 and V is TRBV30, with TRBD1 as a possible D gene (5 bases). Germline V gene lookup returns CDR1 GTSNPN and CDR2 SVGIG (reference sequence). The germline V and J ends were trimmed by 0 bases and 4 bases, with 7 bases remaining between them. The CDR3 contains 13 residues. The CDR3 protein is CAWSVEGNQPQHF. The CDR3 DNA is TGTGCCTGGAGTGTAGAGGGGAATCAGCCCCAGCATTTT.

The chain has TRBV9 and TRBJ1-6; D call uncertain. CDR1 and CDR2 (germline): SGDLS, YYNGEE. The CDR3 covers 13 residues. The V end lost 0 bases, the J end lost 9 bases, and 7 bases lay between the germline ends. CDR3 coding DNA: TGTGCCAGCAGCGTAGGGTATTCTTCACCCCTCCACTTT. Its translation is CASSVGYSSPLHF.

The CDR3 is CASSQQRYEQYF. For the CDR3, the DNA is TGCGCCAGCAGCCAACAGAGGTACGAGCAGTACTTC. The chain uses TRBV4-3 and TRBJ2-7; D unclear. CDR3 length: 12 residues. V gave up 2 bases and J gave up 4 bases, with 6 bases separating them. From germline, CDR1 is LGHNA and CDR2 YSLEER.

The chain is built from TRBV5-4 and TRBJ2-1, with D unclear. This CDR3 is built from 20 residues. Germline CDR1 reads SGHNT; CDR2 reads YYREEE (reference sequence). The V end was cut by 4 bases, the J end by 1 base, with 27 bases between. CDR3 protein: CASSPRSGRTSTASYNEQFF. The DNA for the CDR3 is TGTGCCAGCAGCCCCCGATCTGGCAGGACGTCGACGGCGTCCTACAATGAGCAGTTCTTC.

The table lists this clonotype with a count of one. The chain uses TRBV20-1 and TRBJ2-1; 7 bases are a match to TRBD2. Per germline, CDR1 DFQATT and CDR2 SNEGSKA (reference sequence). J lost 6 bases, V lost 5 bases, and 16 bases had no gene match. The CDR3 is made up of 16 amino acids. This CDR3 reads CSAGRIGLVLSNEQFF. As DNA, the CDR3 is TGCAGTGCTGGCCGTATAGGACTAGTCTTGTCCAATGAGCAGTTCTTC.

J is TRBJ1-6 and V is TRBV10-3; D perhaps matches TRBD1 (6 bases). The CDR3 spans 14 residues. V was clipped by 4 bases and J by 7 bases, with 11 bases between them. Germline values: CDR1 ENHRY, CDR2 SYGVKD. DNA for the CDR3: TGTGCCATCAGTGGCCAGGGGCGGAATTCACCCCTCCACTTT. It codes for CAISGQGRNSPLHF.

CDR3: CASGADRGNEQYF. The CDR3 DNA is TGTGCTAGTGGTGCCGACAGGGGGAACGAGCAGTACTTC. V gene TRBV12-5 combines with J gene TRBJ2-7; the match to TRBD1 covers 9 bases. The trim removed 5 bases at V and 5 bases at J, leaving 4 bases unmatched. The V gene's germline CDR1 is LGHNT and CDR2 FRNRAP. This CDR3 comprises 13 residues.

This chain links TRBV20-1 with TRBJ2-1, with D maybe TRBD2 (6 bases). The ends were cut back, 7 bases at V and 0 bases at J, with 7 bases in the middle. There are 12 residues in the CDR3. Germline CDR1 DFQATT, CDR2 SNEGSKA (reference sequence). The CDR3 DNA is TGCAGTGTCGGGAGCTCCTACAATGAGCAGTTCTTC. Translating it yields CSVGSSYNEQFF.

The chain couples TRBV6-5 to TRBJ1-2, with D perhaps matching TRBD1 (6 bases). Germline CDR1 reads MNHEY; CDR2 reads SVGAGI. V gave up 6 bases and J gave up 2 bases, with 16 bases separating them. This CDR3 comprises 15 residues. The CDR3 here is CASRGAGAQNYGYTF. The CDR3 region has the DNA TGTGCCAGCAGGGGGGCAGGGGCACAGAACTATGGCTACACCTTC.

The J gene is TRBJ2-7, the V gene TRBV20-1, with TRBD2 matching over 8 bases. CDR1 is DFQATT, CDR2 SNEGSKA, per germline (reference sequence). CDR3 length equals 14 residues. J gave up 5 bases and V 0 bases, and 6 bases lay outside the gene matches. The CDR3 DNA reads TGCAGTGCTAGAGACCCCGGGAGGGCCGACGAGCAGTACTTC. This translates into CSARDPGRADEQYF.

This chain uses TRBV2 with TRBJ1-5; D unresolved. This CDR3 region has 13 residues. Germline V gene lookup returns CDR1 SNHLY and CDR2 FYNNEI. V dropped 7 bases and J dropped 3 bases, with 10 bases sitting between them. CDR3 sequence: CASTPQPNQPQHF. In DNA form, the CDR3 reads TGTGCCAGCACCCCTCAGCCCAATCAGCCCCAGCATTTT.

The CDR3 DNA sequence: TGTGCCACCAGTGGCCAGGGATCCGGCGACAATGAGCAGTTCTTC. It codes for CATSGQGSGDNEQFF. The rearrangement joins TRBV24-1 to TRBJ2-1; a possible D gene is TRBD1 (5 bases). V lost 5 bases, J lost 5 bases, and 15 bases lay in between. Per germline, CDR1 KGHDR and CDR2 SFDVKD. The CDR3 runs to 15 residues.

The chain recombines TRBV4-3 with TRBJ2-2; 12 nucleotides align to TRBD2. The junction had 10 bases not matched to a gene; V was cut back by 0 bases and J by 5 bases. CDR3 length: 19 residues. CDR1 and CDR2 from the germline V gene are LGHNA and YSLEER. For the CDR3, the DNA is TGCGCCAGCAGCCAAGAGCTAGCGGGGGGGCCTTGGGGGACCGGGGAGCTGTTTTTT. Translation: CASSQELAGGPWGTGELFF.

The V and J genes are TRBV6-5 and TRBJ2-1, with D hard to call. The germline CDR1 and CDR2 sequences are MNHEY and SVGAGI. The germline V and J ends were trimmed by 8 bases and 6 bases, with 11 bases remaining between them. The CDR3 consists of 12 residues. CDR3 amino acids: CASRRMPNEQFF. Written as DNA, the CDR3 is TGTGCCAGCCGGCGAATGCCCAATGAGCAGTTCTTC.

The J gene is TRBJ2-5, the V gene TRBV6-5, with 9 bases lining up with TRBD2. The V gene end was trimmed by 2 bases and the J gene end by 1 base; junction bases not matched to a gene: 2. The CDR3 is 15 amino acids. CDR1 and CDR2 (germline): MNHEY, SVGAGI. CDR3 sequence reads: CASSYGGGAQETQYF. CDR3 DNA sequence: TGTGCCAGCAGTTACGGCGGGGGGGCCCAAGAGACCCAGTACTTC.

V is TRBV3-1 and J is TRBJ2-1; 8 bases are a match to TRBD1. V gave up 7 bases and J gave up 8 bases; unmatched junction bases: 7. Germline lookup yields CDR1 LGHDT and CDR2 YNNKEL (reference sequence). CDR3 length: 13 amino acids. CDR3 sequence reads: CASTHRGADEQFF. DNA of the CDR3: TGTGCCAGCACCCACAGGGGGGCGGATGAGCAGTTCTTC.

The gene calls are TRBV24-1 and TRBJ2-3; D is ambiguous. The CDR3 has 13 residues. Trimming cost V 4 bases and J 4 bases, with 8 bases left between them. Germline-derived CDR1 and CDR2 are KGHDR and SFDVKD. Written as DNA, the CDR3 is TGTGCCACCAGTGACGCAGGCCCAGATACGCAGTATTTT. Amino acids: CATSDAGPDTQYF.

The rearrangement joins TRBV20-1 to TRBJ2-2; TRBD1 might be the D (5 bases). Trimming removed 3 bases at V and 6 bases at J, with 11 bases between. The CDR3 spans 13 residues. Germline-derived CDR1 and CDR2 are DFQATT and SNEGSKA (reference sequence). The CDR3: CSASGRVPGELFF. CDR3 bases: TGCAGTGCTAGCGGCAGGGTACCCGGGGAGCTGTTTTTT.

The rearrangement joins TRBV30 to TRBJ1-6; D is ambiguous. The germline V gene has CDR1 GTSNPN and CDR2 SVGIG (reference sequence). The CDR3 has 13 residues. V gave up 3 bases and J gave up 6 bases, with 9 bases separating them. The CDR3 protein is CAWSPGLNSPLHF. The CDR3 DNA is TGTGCCTGGAGCCCAGGCCTTAATTCACCCCTCCACTTT.

The chain is built from TRBV15 and TRBJ1-2; D gene ambiguous. Germline V gene lookup returns CDR1 LNHNV and CDR2 YYDKDF (reference sequence). Between the trimmed V and J ends, which lost 3 bases and 0 bases, there was a span of 8 bases. The CDR3 is made up of 14 amino acids. CDR3 bases: TGTGCCACCAGCAGGACCGGCGCTAACTATGGCTACACCTTC. This codes for CATSRTGANYGYTF.

The V gene is TRBV7-2, the J gene TRBJ1-1; D unclear. The germline V gene encodes CDR1 SGHTA and CDR2 FQGNSA. The CDR3 is 13 amino acids. V dropped 3 bases and J dropped 1 base, with 6 bases sitting between them. In DNA, the CDR3 is TGTGCCAGCAGCTTTGTACAGAACACTGAAGCTTTCTTT. Its protein product is CASSFVQNTEAFF.

The chain recombines TRBV21-1 with TRBJ1-2; no DNA check was done on the table's D call, TRBD1. TRBV21-1 is tagged as a pseudogene. The CDR3 spans 17 residues. DNA for the CDR3: TGTGCCAGCAGCTGGGCGGGACAATTGGGCCAGGACTATGGCTACACCTTC. Translation gives CASSWAGQLGQDYGYTF.

The genes are TRBV25-1 and TRBJ1-2; TRBD1 matches 7 bases. Unmatched junction bases numbered 6, after V lost 3 bases and J lost 8 bases. This CDR3 has 13 amino acids. Germline V CDR1 and CDR2: MGHDK, SYGVNS. CDR3 in amino acids: CASSDDRVTGYTF. CDR3 coding DNA: TGTGCCAGCAGTGACGACAGGGTGACGGGCTACACCTTC.

The chain recombines TRBV6-6 with TRBJ1-1; TRBD1 agrees at 10 bases. CDR1 is MNHNY and CDR2 is SVGAGI in the germline V gene (reference sequence). J gave up 4 bases and V 6 bases, and 8 bases lay outside the gene matches. This CDR3 is built from 15 residues. In DNA form, the CDR3 reads TGTGCCAGCAGGGGAGACAGGGGGCGCGTCACTGAAGCTTTCTTT. Its translation: CASRGDRGRVTEAFF.

V usage is TRBV20-1 and J usage is TRBJ1-1; 7 bases fit TRBD1. The CDR3 length is 12 residues. Germline V gene data show CDR1 as DFQATT and CDR2 as SNEGSKA (reference sequence). CDR3 coding DNA: TGCAAGGGGAGACAGGGCTCCACTGAAGCTTTCTTT. Translation: CKGRQGSTEAFF.

This sequence joins TRBV7-9 and TRBJ2-3; a possible D gene is TRBD2 (6 bases). The CDR3 totals 15 residues. Trimming cost V 3 bases and J 1 base, with 11 bases left between them. Germline loops: CDR1 SEHNR, CDR2 FQNEAQ (reference sequence). CDR3 DNA sequence: TGTGCCAGCAGCTTCCGGGACTCCGGCACAGATACGCAGTATTTT. This sequence encodes CASSFRDSGTDTQYF.

V is TRBV29-1 and J is TRBJ1-2; D ambiguous. The CDR3 sequence is 13 residues long. CDR1 and CDR2 from the germline V gene are SQVTM and ANQGSEA. V gave up 7 bases and J gave up 4 bases, with 16 bases separating them. CDR3 DNA: TGCAGCGCTAAAGACGGAGGCAGCTATGGCTACACCTTC. Translation: CSAKDGGSYGYTF.

This chain links TRBV19 with TRBJ1-5; D ambiguous. From germline, CDR1 is LNHDA and CDR2 SQIVND (reference sequence). The CDR3 has 15 residues. The V gene lost 5 bases and the J gene lost 1 base, with 12 bases spanning the gap. In nucleotides, the CDR3 is TGTGCCAGTAGTGTTGGGGTCGAGAGCAATCAGCCCCAGCATTTT. As protein: CASSVGVESNQPQHF.

V is TRBV6-6 and J is TRBJ2-3, with 9 bases identical to TRBD2. Germline V gene data show CDR1 as MNHNY and CDR2 as SVGAGI (reference sequence). The J segment lost 2 bases and the V segment lost 6 bases, leaving 6 bases of the junction unmatched. The CDR3 runs 15 residues. For the CDR3, the DNA is TGTGCCAGCAGAGTAGCGGGGGCGGTCACAGATACGCAGTATTTT. Amino acids: CASRVAGAVTDTQYF.

This clonotype has just a few counts. The chain couples TRBV7-3 to TRBJ1-2, with TRBD1 matching over 8 bases. CDR1 and CDR2 from the germline V gene are SGHTA and FQGTGA. The ends lost 7 bases at V and 10 bases at J; junction bases unmatched: 11. The CDR3 length is 13 residues. This CDR3 is CASTTDRGRPYTF. The DNA of the CDR3 is TGTGCCAGCACCACAGACAGGGGAAGGCCCTACACCTTC.